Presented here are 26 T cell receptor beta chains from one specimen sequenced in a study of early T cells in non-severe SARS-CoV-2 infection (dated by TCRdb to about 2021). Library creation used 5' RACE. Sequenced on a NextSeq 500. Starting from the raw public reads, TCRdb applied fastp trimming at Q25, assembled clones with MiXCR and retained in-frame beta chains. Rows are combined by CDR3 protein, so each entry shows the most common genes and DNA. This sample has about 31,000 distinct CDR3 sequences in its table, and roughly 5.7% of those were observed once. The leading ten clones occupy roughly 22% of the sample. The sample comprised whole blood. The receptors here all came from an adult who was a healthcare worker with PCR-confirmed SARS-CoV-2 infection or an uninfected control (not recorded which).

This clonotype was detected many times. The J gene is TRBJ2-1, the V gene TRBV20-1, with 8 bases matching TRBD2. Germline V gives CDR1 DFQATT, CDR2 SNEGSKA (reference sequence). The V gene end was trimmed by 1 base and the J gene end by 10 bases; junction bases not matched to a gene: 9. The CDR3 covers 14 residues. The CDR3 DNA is TGCAGTGCTAGAGCTAACGGGAGGGCCCGAGAGCAGTTCTTC. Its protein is CSARANGRAREQFF.

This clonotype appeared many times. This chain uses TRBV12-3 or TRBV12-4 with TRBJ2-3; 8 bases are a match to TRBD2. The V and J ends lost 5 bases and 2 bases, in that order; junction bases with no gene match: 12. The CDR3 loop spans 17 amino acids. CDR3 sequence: CASSPPEGRGVTDTQYF. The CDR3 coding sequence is TGTGCCAGCAGTCCGCCTGAGGGGCGGGGGGTCACAGATACGCAGTATTTT.

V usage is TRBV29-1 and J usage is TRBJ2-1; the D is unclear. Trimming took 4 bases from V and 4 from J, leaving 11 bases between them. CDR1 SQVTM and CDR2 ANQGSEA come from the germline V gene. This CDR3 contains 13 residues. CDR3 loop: CSVGYFSYNEQFF. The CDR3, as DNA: TGCAGCGTTGGATATTTCTCATACAATGAGCAGTTCTTC.

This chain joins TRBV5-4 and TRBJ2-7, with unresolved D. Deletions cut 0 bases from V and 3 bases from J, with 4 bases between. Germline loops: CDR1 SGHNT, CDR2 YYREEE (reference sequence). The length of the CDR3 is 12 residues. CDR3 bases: TGTGCCAGCAGCTTGGCCAACTACGAGCAGTACTTC. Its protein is CASSLANYEQYF.

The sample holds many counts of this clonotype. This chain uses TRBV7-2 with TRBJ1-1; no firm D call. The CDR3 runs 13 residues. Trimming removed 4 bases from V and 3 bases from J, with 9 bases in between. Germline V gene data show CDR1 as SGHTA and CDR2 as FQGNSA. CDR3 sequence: CASSSSGYTEAFF. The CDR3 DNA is TGTGCCAGCAGCTCATCTGGTTACACTGAAGCTTTCTTT.

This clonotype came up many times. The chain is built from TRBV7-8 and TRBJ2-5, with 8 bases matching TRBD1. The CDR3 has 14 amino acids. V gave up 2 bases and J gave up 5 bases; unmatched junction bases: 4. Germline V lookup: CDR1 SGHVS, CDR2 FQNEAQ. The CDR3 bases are TGTGCCAGCAGCTTACAGGGGGCGCGGGAGACCCAGTACTTC. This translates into CASSLQGARETQYF.

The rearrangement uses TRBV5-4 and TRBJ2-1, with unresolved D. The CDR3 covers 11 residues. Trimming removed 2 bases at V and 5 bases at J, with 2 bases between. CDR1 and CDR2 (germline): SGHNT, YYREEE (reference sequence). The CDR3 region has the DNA TGTGCCAGCAGCTTTAACAATGAGCAGTTCTTC. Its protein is CASSFNNEQFF.

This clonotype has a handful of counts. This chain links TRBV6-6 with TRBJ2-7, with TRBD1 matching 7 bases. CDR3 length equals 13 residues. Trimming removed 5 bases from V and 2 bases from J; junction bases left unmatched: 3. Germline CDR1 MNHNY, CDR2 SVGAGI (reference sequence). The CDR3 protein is CASSGTDTYEQYF. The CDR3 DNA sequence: TGTGCCAGCAGTGGGACAGATACCTACGAGCAGTACTTC.

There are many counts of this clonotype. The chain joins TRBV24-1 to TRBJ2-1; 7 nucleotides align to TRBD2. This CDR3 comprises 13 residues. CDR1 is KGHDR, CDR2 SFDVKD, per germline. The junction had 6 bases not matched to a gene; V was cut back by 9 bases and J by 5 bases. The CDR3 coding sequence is TGTGCCACCGGTAGCGGGTTGAACAATGAGCAGTTCTTC. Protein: CATGSGLNNEQFF.

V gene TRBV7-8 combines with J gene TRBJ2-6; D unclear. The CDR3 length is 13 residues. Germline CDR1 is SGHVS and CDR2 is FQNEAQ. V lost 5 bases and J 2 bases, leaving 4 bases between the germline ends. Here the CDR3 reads CASSPPGANVLTF. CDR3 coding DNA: TGTGCCAGCAGCCCGCCTGGGGCCAACGTCCTGACTTTC.

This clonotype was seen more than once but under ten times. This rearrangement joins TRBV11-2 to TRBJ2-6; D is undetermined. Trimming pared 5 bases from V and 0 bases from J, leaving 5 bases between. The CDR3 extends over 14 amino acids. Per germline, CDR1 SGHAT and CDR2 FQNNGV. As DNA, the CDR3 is TGTGCCAGCAGCCGGATCTCTGGGGCCAACGTCCTGACTTTC. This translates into CASSRISGANVLTF.

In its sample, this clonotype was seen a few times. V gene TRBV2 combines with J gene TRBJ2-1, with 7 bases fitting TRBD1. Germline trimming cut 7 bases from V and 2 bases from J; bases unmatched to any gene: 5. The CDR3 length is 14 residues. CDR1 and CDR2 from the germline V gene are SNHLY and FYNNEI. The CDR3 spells CASNRQGPYNEQFF. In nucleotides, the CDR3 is TGTGCCAGCAACAGACAGGGTCCCTACAATGAGCAGTTCTTC.

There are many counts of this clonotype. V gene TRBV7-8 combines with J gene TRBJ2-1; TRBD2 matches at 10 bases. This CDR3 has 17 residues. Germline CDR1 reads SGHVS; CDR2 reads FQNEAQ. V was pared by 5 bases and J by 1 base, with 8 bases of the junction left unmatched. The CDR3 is CASSPVGSGGSYNEQFF. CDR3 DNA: TGTGCCAGCAGCCCCGTTGGTAGCGGGGGGTCCTACAATGAGCAGTTCTTC. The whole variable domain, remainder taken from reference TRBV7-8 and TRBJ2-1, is GAGVSQSPRYKVAKRGQDVALRCDPISGHVSLFWYQQALGQGPEFLTYFQNEAQLDKSGLPSDRFFAERPEGSVSTLKIQRTQQEDSAVYLCASSPVGSGGSYNEQFFGPGTRLTVL.

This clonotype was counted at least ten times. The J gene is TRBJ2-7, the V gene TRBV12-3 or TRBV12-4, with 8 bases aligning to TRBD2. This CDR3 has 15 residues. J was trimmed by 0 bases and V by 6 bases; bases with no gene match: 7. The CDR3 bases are TGTGCCAGCAGCCCCGGGGGGGACCTCTCCTACGAGCAGTACTTC. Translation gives CASSPGGDLSYEQYF.

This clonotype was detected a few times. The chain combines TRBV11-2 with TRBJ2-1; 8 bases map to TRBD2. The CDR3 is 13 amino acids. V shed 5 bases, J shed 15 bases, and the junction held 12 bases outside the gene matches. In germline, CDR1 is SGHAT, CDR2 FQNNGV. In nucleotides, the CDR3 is TGTGCCAGCAGCCCTACGGCCGGGGGGGCGATGTTCTTC. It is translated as CASSPTAGGAMFF. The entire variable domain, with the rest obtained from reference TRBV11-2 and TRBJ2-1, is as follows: EAGVAQSPRYKIIEKRQSVAFWCNPISGHATLYWYQQILGQGPKLLIQFQNNGVVDDSQLPKDRFSAERLKGVDSTLKIQPAKLEDSAVYLCASSPTAGGAMFFGPGTRLTVL.

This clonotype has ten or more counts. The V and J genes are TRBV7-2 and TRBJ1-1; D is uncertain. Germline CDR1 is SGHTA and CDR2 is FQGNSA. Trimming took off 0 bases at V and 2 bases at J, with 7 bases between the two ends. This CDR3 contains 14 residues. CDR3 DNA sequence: TGTGCCAGCAGCTTAGCGTTTCATAACACTGAAGCTTTCTTT. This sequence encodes CASSLAFHNTEAFF.

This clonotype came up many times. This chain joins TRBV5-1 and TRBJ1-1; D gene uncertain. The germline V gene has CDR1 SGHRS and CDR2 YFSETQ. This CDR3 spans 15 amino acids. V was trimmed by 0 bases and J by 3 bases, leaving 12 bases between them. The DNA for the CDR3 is TGCGCCAGCAGCTTGGGTGTTAATATTTACACTGAAGCTTTCTTT. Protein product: CASSLGVNIYTEAFF.

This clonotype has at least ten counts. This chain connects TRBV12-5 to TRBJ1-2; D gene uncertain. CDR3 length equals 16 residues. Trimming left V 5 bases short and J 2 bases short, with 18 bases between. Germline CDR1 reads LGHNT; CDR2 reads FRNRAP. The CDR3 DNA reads TGTGCTAGTGGTCCCGCCGCAGCTATCCTGAACTATGGCTACACCTTC. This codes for CASGPAAAILNYGYTF.

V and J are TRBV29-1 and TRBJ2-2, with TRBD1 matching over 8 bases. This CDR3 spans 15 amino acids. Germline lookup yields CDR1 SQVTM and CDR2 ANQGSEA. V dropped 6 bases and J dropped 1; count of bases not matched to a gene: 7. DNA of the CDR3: TGCAGCGTCCCCAGGACAGGGCGGAACACCGGGGAGCTGTTTTTT. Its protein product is CSVPRTGRNTGELFF.

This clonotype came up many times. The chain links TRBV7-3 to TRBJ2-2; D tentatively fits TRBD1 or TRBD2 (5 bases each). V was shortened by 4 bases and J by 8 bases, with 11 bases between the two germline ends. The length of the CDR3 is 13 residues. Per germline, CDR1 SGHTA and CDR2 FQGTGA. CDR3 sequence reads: CASSSQGPGELFF. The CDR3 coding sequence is TGTGCCAGCAGCTCGCAGGGACCGGGGGAGCTGTTTTTT.

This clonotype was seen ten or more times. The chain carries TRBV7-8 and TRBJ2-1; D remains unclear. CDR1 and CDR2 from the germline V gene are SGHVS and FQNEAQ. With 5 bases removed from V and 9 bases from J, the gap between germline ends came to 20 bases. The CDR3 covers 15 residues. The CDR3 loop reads CASSSQRTLRSEQFF. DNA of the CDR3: TGTGCCAGCAGCAGCCAAAGGACCCTCCGAAGTGAGCAGTTCTTC.

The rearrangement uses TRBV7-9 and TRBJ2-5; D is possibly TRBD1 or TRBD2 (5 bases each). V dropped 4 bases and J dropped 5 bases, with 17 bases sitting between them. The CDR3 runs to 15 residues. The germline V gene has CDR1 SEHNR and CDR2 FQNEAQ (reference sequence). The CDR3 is CASSSGSGLLETQYF. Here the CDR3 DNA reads TGTGCCAGCAGCTCTGGATCGGGGCTATTGGAGACCCAGTACTTC.

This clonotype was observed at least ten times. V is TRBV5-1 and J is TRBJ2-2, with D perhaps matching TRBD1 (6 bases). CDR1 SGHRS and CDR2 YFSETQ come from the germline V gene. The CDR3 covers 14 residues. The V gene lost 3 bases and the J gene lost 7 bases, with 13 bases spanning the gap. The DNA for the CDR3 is TGCGCCAGCAGCTCCGGGACCAGGGGCGGGGAGCTGTTTTTT. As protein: CASSSGTRGGELFF.

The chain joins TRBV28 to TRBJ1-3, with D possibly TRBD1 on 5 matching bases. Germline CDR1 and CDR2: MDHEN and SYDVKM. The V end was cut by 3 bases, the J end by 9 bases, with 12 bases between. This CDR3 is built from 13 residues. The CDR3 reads CASSLGEWSTIYF. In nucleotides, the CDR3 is TGTGCCAGCAGTTTGGGGGAATGGAGCACCATATATTTT.

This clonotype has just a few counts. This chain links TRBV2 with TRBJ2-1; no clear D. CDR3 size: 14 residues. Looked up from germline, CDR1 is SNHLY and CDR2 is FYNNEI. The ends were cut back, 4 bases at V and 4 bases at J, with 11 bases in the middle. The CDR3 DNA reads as TGTGCCAGCAGTGGACCGACTTATTACAATGAGCAGTTCTTC. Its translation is CASSGPTYYNEQFF.

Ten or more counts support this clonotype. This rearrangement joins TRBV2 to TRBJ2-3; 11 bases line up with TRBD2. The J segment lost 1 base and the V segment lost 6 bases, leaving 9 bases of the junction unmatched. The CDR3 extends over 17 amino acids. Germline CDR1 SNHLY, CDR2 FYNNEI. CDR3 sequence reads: CASRKDLAGGGTDTQYF. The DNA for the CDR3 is TGTGCCAGCAGGAAAGACCTAGCGGGGGGAGGCACAGATACGCAGTATTTT.